The entry that follows covers one T cell receptor beta chain sequence. The CDR3 has 13 amino acids. CDR1 is MNHNY, CDR2 SVGAGI, per germline (reference sequence). V was pared by 6 bases and J by 6 bases, with 12 bases between. The sample comes from a study of T cells in localized non-small cell lung cancer. Method: immunoSEQ multiplex PCR; TCRdb's copy keeps in-frame clones and lacks some. The table shows roughly 9,600 clones, with roughly 91% occurring only once. Sequencing was performed on peripheral blood, taken before any cancer treatment. The source of this sequence is a male donor at least 60 years old with stage III squamous cell lung carcinoma. V and J are TRBV6-6 and TRBJ2-1; perhaps TRBD1 as D (6 bases). The CDR3 protein is CASRLAGVNEQFF. Here the CDR3 DNA reads TGTGCCAGCAGGTTAGCAGGGGTCAATGAGCAGTTCTTC.